The subject of this entry is one T cell receptor (beta chain). Method: immunoSEQ multiplex PCR; TCRdb's copy keeps in-frame clones and lacks some. The sample has 85,000 to 95,000 clones, approximately 90% seen once; the top ten hold 0.92%. Germline CDR1 SGHDT, CDR2 YYEEEE. V lost 1 base, J lost 2 bases, and 13 bases lay in between. The CDR3 runs to 15 residues. These data belong to a study of control samples from healthy donors and cancer patients. Specimen: blood. This receptor was identified in a woman between 25 and 40 years old in good health. V is TRBV5-6 and J is TRBJ2-7, with a possible D match to TRBD2 (6 bases). The CDR3 coding sequence is TGTGCCAGCAGCTTGTGGGGTAGCGGAACCTACGAGCAGTACTTC. As protein: CASSLWGSGTYEQYF.